This T cell receptor beta chain is from a study of T cells in Graves' hyperthyroidism and ophthalmopathy. The TCR beta CDR3 regions underwent amplification using RNA transcripts as the source. The TCR CDR3 was amplified in a first-round RT-PCR using the HTBI primer set. TCRdb passed the multiplex PCR reads through MiXCR, listing each CDR3 protein once. In the table there are nearly 600,000 distinct CDR3 sequences, 14% of which are singletons. Diagnoses rested on clinical symptoms, serum thyroxine and TRAb, thyroid ultrasound and orbital computed tomography. The junction had 14 bases not matched to a gene; V was cut back by 1 base and J by 5 bases. Per the germline V gene, CDR1 is MGHDK and CDR2 is SYGVNS. The CDR3 contains 18 residues. This clonotype was observed a single time. The target antigen is unknown. Whole-study results and caveats: In validation, the model predicted ophthalmopathy. These predictions came a median approximately 6.5 months before onset. Blood also contained most expanded thyroid clonotypes above 0.001.

Sequenced: blood. The V call is TRBV25-1, the J call TRBJ2-1; 7 bases line up with TRBD1. This clonotype was sampled from a woman aged 18-30 years with Graves' ophthalmopathy. CDR3 DNA sequence: TGTGCCAGCAGTGAATTCGAACGGACAGGCCCCCATAACAATGAGCAGTTCTTC. This translates into CASSEFERTGPHNNEQFF. Looking up the rest from reference TRBV25-1 and TRBJ2-1 gives the full variable domain: EADIYQTPRYLVIGTGKKITLECSQTMGHDKMYWYQQDPGMELHLIHYSYGVNSTEKGDLSSESTVSRIRTEHFPLTLESARPSHTSQYLCASSEFERTGPHNNEQFFGPGTRLTVL.